One sample yielded the 15 T cell receptor beta chains listed below, sequenced in a study of shared clonotypes between healthy human individuals. Data came from immunoSEQ multiplex PCR; TCRdb stores just in-frame clones and leaves some out. This table holds almost 750,000 clones, 55% to 80% found once. The sequenced material came from memory CD4+ T cells sorted from blood. Subset: CD45RA-negative fraction. The receptors were sampled from a woman in her twenties or thirties in good health.

The chain combines TRBV6-5 with TRBJ1-4; 7 bases are shared with TRBD1. Germline loops: CDR1 MNHEY, CDR2 SVGAGI. J gave up 8 bases and V 6 bases, and 6 bases lay outside the gene matches. The CDR3 sequence is 13 residues long. The chain's CDR3 is CASSRDSREKLFF. In DNA form, the CDR3 reads TGTGCCAGCAGCCGGGACAGTCGGGAAAAACTGTTTTTT.

The chain joins TRBV18 to TRBJ2-3, with 11 bases aligning to TRBD2. There are 16 residues in the CDR3. The J segment lost 2 bases and the V segment lost 4 bases, leaving 5 bases of the junction unmatched. CDR1 and CDR2 (germline): KGHSH, LQKENI. CDR3 DNA sequence: TGTGCCAGCTCACTGGAGGGACTAGCGGTCACAGATACGCAGTATTTT. It translates to CASSLEGLAVTDTQYF.

Ten or more counts support this clone. The chain is built from TRBV6-5 and TRBJ1-1, with TRBD1 matching 8 bases. Germline CDR1 reads MNHEY; CDR2 reads SVGAGI. Trimming removed 7 bases from V and 0 bases from J; junction bases left unmatched: 7. The CDR3 is made up of 15 amino acids. CDR3 region: CASTARGHVNTEAFF. In DNA, the CDR3 is TGTGCCAGCACGGCCAGGGGGCACGTGAACACTGAAGCTTTCTTT.

The gene calls are TRBV6-6 and TRBJ1-5; TRBD1 matches 8 bases. The CDR3 loop spans 16 amino acids. V shed 6 bases, J shed 3 bases, and the junction held 10 bases outside the gene matches. From germline, CDR1 is MNHNY and CDR2 SVGAGI (reference sequence). CDR3 protein: CASSQTLTGVNQPQHF. Here the CDR3 DNA reads TGTGCCAGCAGCCAGACATTGACAGGGGTCAATCAGCCCCAGCATTTT.

The chain has TRBV4-2 and TRBJ2-1; no definite D call. The CDR3 sequence is 14 residues long. V was cut by 0 bases and J by 3 bases, with 6 bases left in between. Germline V CDR1 and CDR2: LGHNA, YNFKEQ. CDR3 protein: CASSQEVGYNEQFF. The CDR3 region has the DNA TGTGCCAGCAGCCAAGAGGTTGGCTACAATGAGCAGTTCTTC.

On this clone itself: The same CDR3 arises from other DNA sequences in this sample as well. V and J are TRBV6-5 and TRBJ2-5; TRBD2 agrees at 11 bases. After removal of 6 bases from V and 4 bases from J, the junction contained 4 bases not matched to a gene. CDR1 and CDR2 (germline): MNHEY, SVGAGI. This CDR3 comprises 14 residues. The CDR3 region is CASSSGLAGETQYF. The CDR3 region has the DNA TGTGCCAGCAGCTCCGGACTAGCGGGAGAGACCCAGTACTTC.

The chain employs TRBV5-1 and TRBJ1-2; D gene unclear. Germline V gene lookup returns CDR1 SGHRS and CDR2 YFSETQ. Trimming shortened V by 4 bases and J by 9 bases, and 22 bases separated the two germline ends. The CDR3 has 15 amino acids. As DNA, the CDR3 is TGCGCCAGCAGCCTATTTCGAGCCGCGGGAATCAGCTACACCTTC. Translated, it gives CASSLFRAAGISYTF.

CDR3: CASSPVGALSLSGANVLTF. In nucleotides, the CDR3 is TGTGCCAGCAGCCCCGTGGGTGCCCTTTCACTTTCTGGGGCCAACGTCCTGACTTTC. V gene TRBV28 combines with J gene TRBJ2-6; D is unresolved. In germline, CDR1 is MDHEN, CDR2 SYDVKM. Trimming pared 6 bases from V and 1 base from J, leaving 22 bases between. The CDR3 has 19 residues.

There are a few counts of this clone. The chain recombines TRBV6-1 with TRBJ1-2; unclear D gene. The length of the CDR3 is 13 residues. Deletions cut 3 bases from V and 7 bases from J, with 12 bases between. From germline, CDR1 is MNHNS and CDR2 SASEGT. The CDR3 here is CASSDEGEGGYTF. DNA of the CDR3: TGTGCCAGCAGTGACGAGGGAGAAGGTGGCTACACCTTC.

The rearrangement links TRBV12-5 to TRBJ2-3; a possible D gene is TRBD1 (6 bases). V was cut by 2 bases and J by 0 bases, with 12 bases left in between. In germline, CDR1 is LGHNT, CDR2 FRNRAP. The CDR3 runs 16 residues. DNA of the CDR3: TGTGCTAGTGGTTTGATTAGGACAGCAAGCACAGATACGCAGTATTTT. It specifies CASGLIRTASTDTQYF.

The gene calls are TRBV10-1 and TRBJ2-1, with 8 bases identical to TRBD1. V was clipped by 3 bases and J by 7 bases; unmatched bases: 11. Germline values: CDR1 WNHNN, CDR2 SYGVQD (reference sequence). The CDR3 has 16 residues. The CDR3 nucleotides are TGCGCCAGCAGTGACTCAGGGGGCGCCCCGGGGAATGAGCAGTTCTTC. Translating it yields CASSDSGGAPGNEQFF.

This clone has more than one count but fewer than ten. The V and J genes are TRBV21-1 and TRBJ1-2. TRBV21-1 is assigned pseudogene status. The CDR3 runs to 15 residues. CDR3 DNA: TGTGCCAGCAGCAACGACAGCCGGGGCGTTGGGGGCTACACCTTC. It codes for CASSNDSRGVGGYTF.

This clone was counted between two and nine times. The chain carries TRBV5-5 and TRBJ1-2; 12 bases match TRBD1. Per the germline V gene, CDR1 is SGHKS and CDR2 is YYEKEE (reference sequence). There are 16 residues in the CDR3. Trimming at V came to 4 bases and at J to 7 bases, leaving 11 bases not matched to a gene. In nucleotides, the CDR3 is TGTGCCAGCAGCATCGCCGGGACAGGGGGCGCGGGTGGCTACACCTTC. Protein sequence: CASSIAGTGGAGGYTF.

This clone appeared a few times. V usage is TRBV4-1 and J usage is TRBJ1-2; unclear D gene. V lost 1 base, J lost 8 bases, and 11 bases lay in between. CDR1 and CDR2 from the germline V gene are MGHRA and YSYEKL. This CDR3 has 13 residues. CDR3 sequence (DNA): TGCGCCAGCAGCCAAGGGGAGGGTGACGGCTACACCTTC. Protein: CASSQGEGDGYTF.

The V gene is TRBV18, the J gene TRBJ2-1; perhaps TRBD1 as D (5 bases). Germline V lookup: CDR1 KGHSH, CDR2 LQKENI. The CDR3 runs to 15 residues. V lost 0 bases and J lost 3, with 9 bases in between. CDR3 protein: CASSPPTASYNEQFF. CDR3 nucleotides: TGTGCCAGCTCACCACCGACAGCGAGCTACAATGAGCAGTTCTTC.